This TCR beta chain was obtained from a study of T cell clusters in autoimmune cytopenias. In the study overall: Per sample, median TRB depth was about 52,000 reads, yielding a median around 2,400 distinct clonotypes.

General study results and limits: TRB repertoire shifts in secondary cytopenia and chronic lymphocytic leukemia mostly reflected lymphoma, not autoimmunity. Compared with active autoimmune hepatitis patients, healthy donors showed around 3-fold more exclusive TRB clusters.

Germline CDR1 and CDR2: SGHTA and FQGNSA. This CDR3 region has 17 residues. Each sample's input was 250 ng genomic DNA, 35,000 to 40,000 genome equivalents. By frequency, this clonotype is medium-sized. The antigen is unknown. TRB was amplified by touch-down multiplex PCR, primer pools A and B combined. TCRdb re-called the multiplex PCR reads; every CDR3 protein appears as one record, without DNA. This sample's table has under 9,500 distinct CDR3 sequences. The V and J genes are TRBV7-2 and TRBJ2-3; TCRdb picks TRBD2, but there is no DNA to check that call. The source is a human donor with an autoimmune cytopenia or autoimmune hepatitis (not recorded which). The material sequenced was peripheral blood. CDR3 amino acids: CASSPIGLAGITDTQYF.